This is a list of T cell receptor beta chains from one sample in a study of glioma-infiltrating T cells after dendritic cell vaccination. Sequencing used immunoSEQ multiplex PCR; TCRdb keeps in-frame clones, though not all of them. The sample lists tens of thousands of clones; 83% were seen once. The sample was blood, taken after dendritic cell vaccination. These receptors were obtained from a human donor with glioblastoma. Both conserved end residues are part of each CDR3. D genes are given only for firm matches. The size of a clone is reported for some rows only, either as once, few or many, or as a class for expanded clones.

v_call	j_call	d_call	clone_size	cdr3_nt	cdr3_aa
TRBV5-6	TRBJ2-3	TRBD2	few	TGTGCCAGCAGCTCCAGTCTACTAGCGATAGATACGCAGTATTTT	CASSSSLLAIDTQYF
TRBV19	TRBJ1-2	TRBD1	.	TGTGCCAGTAGTGCGCAAACAGGGGGCAGCTATGGCTACACCTTC	CASSAQTGGSYGYTF
TRBV9	TRBJ2-2	.	.	TGTGCCAGCAGCGTAGCAGGGACACGGGGCACCGGGGAGCTGTTTTTT	CASSVAGTRGTGELFF
TRBV28	TRBJ1-4	TRBD1	.	TGTGCCAGCAGTCCCCCGAGGGGGCAGATTGAAAAACTGTTTTTT	CASSPPRGQIEKLFF
TRBV12-5	TRBJ2-2	TRBD1	.	TGTGCTAGTGGTCCCCGGACAGGGGTCTACACCGGGGAGCTGTTTTTT	CASGPRTGVYTGELFF
TRBV6-5	TRBJ1-5	.	.	TGTGCCAGCAGTACCCATTCGGATCGGGGTCAGCCCCAGCATTTT	CASSTHSDRGQPQHF
TRBV4-2	TRBJ1-2	TRBD1	.	TGTGCCAGCAGCGTAACAGGGGGAAATCCTACGAACTATGGCTACACCTTC	CASSVTGGNPTNYGYTF
TRBV2	TRBJ1-3	.	.	TGTGCCAGCACCAATGAGGCGTACCTTTCTGGAAACACCATATATTTT	CASTNEAYLSGNTIYF
TRBV20-1	TRBJ2-1	TRBD1	few	TGCAGTGCACGTACAGGGGGCGATCAGTTCTTC	CSARTGGDQFF
TRBV5-4	TRBJ2-1	.	.	TGTGCCAGCAGCTTCTCCACCGCACTAGACGAGCAGTTCTTC	CASSFSTALDEQFF
TRBV11-3	TRBJ2-5	.	few	TGTGCCAGCAGCTTAGGAGAGGAAGAGACCCAGTACTTC	CASSLGEEETQYF
TRBV5-4	TRBJ1-1	.	.	TGTGCCAGCATGTGGGAGGGGGAGAACACTGAAGCTTTCTTT	CASMWEGENTEAFF
TRBV15	TRBJ2-1	TRBD2	once	TGTGCCACCAATACGGGGGGGCGTGATGAGCAGTTCTTC	CATNTGGRDEQFF
TRBV11-2	TRBJ2-1	.	.	TGTGCCAGCAGCTTAGATGAAACTATGGAGGGTATAGGTGAGCAGTTCTTC	CASSLDETMEGIGEQFF
TRBV2	TRBJ2-1	.	.	TGTGCCAGCAGTGAAGTTACATTGGCCTACAATGAGCAGTTCTTC	CASSEVTLAYNEQFF
TRBV11-3	TRBJ2-5	TRBD2	.	TGTGCCAGCAGCTTCTCCGGGACTAGCGACCAAGAGACCCAGTACTTC	CASSFSGTSDQETQYF
TRBV4-2	TRBJ1-4	.	.	TGTGCCAGCAGCCTCTCGGAGATTAATGAAAAACTGTTTTTT	CASSLSEINEKLFF
TRBV4-1	TRBJ2-5	TRBD1	few	TGCGCCAGCAGCCAACCCTACCAAGGACAGGGATTAGAGACCCAGTACTTC	CASSQPYQGQGLETQYF
TRBV14	TRBJ1-2	.	once	TGTGCCAGCAGCCAAGATGTTCAGGGTGCCTATGGCTACACCTTC	CASSQDVQGAYGYTF
TRBV7-9	TRBJ1-4	TRBD1	.	TGTGCCAGCAGCCCGGGGGACAGATCAACTAATGAAAAACTGTTTTTT	CASSPGDRSTNEKLFF
TRBV6-1	TRBJ2-7	TRBD1	.	TGTGCCAGCATCGGACAGGGCGCCTCCTACGAGCAGTACTTC	CASIGQGASYEQYF
TRBV18	TRBJ1-2	TRBD1	.	TGTGCCAGCTCACTGGGACAGTCTAAGAGTGGCTACACCTTC	CASSLGQSKSGYTF
TRBV6-6	TRBJ1-1	.	few	TGTGCCAGCAAGGGAGGTTTCGGGAACACTGAAGCTTTCTTT	CASKGGFGNTEAFF
TRBV5-4	TRBJ2-1	TRBD2	.	TGTGCCAGCGGTCCTAGCGGGTACAATGAGCAGTTCTTC	CASGPSGYNEQFF
TRBV5-1	TRBJ2-3	TRBD2	once	TGCGCCAGCAGCCTTGGGACTAGCGGGGGTCGTGCAGATACGCAGTATTTT	CASSLGTSGGRADTQYF
TRBV6-5	TRBJ2-7	.	.	TGTGCCAGCAGTTACTCGAACGGAGCCAACGAGCAGTACTTC	CASSYSNGANEQYF
TRBV2	TRBJ2-5	TRBD2	once	TGTGCCAGAGGACTAGCGGGGGGCCTAAGGGGGGAGACCCAGTACTTC	CARGLAGGLRGETQYF